Listed here are 8 T cell receptor beta chains from one sample, sequenced in a study of beta chain features in type 1 diabetes. These receptors lack a known antigen. Study outcomes and limitations: Shortening of TCRB CDR3s, moderate but significant, appeared in all four CD4+ subsets of Type 1 diabetes patients.

Isolated RNA was reverse transcribed in full, so expressed TCRB transcripts were sequenced. Libraries were prepared by immunoSEQ multiplex PCR; TCRdb keeps only in-frame clonotypes and omits some of them. The repertoire holds approximately 170,000 clones, with roughly 8% as singletons. The specimen was central memory CD4+ T cells from blood. The receptors were sampled from a man younger than 35 with type 1 diabetes.

This clone has a handful of counts. The CDR3 region is CASSLIGQGLNEQFF. The CDR3 DNA is TGTGCCAGCAGCTTAATCGGGCAGGGGCTCAATGAGCAGTTCTTC. V is TRBV7-2 and J is TRBJ2-1; possible D gene TRBD1, 6 bases. The V end was cut by 2 bases, the J end by 6 bases, with 14 bases between. CDR1 and CDR2 from the germline V gene are SGHTA and FQGNSA. There are 15 residues in the CDR3.

This clone has a handful of counts. The chain carries TRBV29-1 and TRBJ1-3; D is unclear. The CDR3 runs 12 residues. Germline assignment: CDR1 SQVTM and CDR2 ANQGSEA. V dropped 5 bases and J dropped 2 bases, with 7 bases sitting between them. The CDR3 DNA reads as TGCAGCGTTCGGGGTGCTGGAAACACCATATATTTT. Its protein is CSVRGAGNTIYF.

This chain joins TRBV4-2 and TRBJ2-1; 9 bases are shared with TRBD2. V gave up 0 bases and J gave up 8 bases; unmatched junction bases: 11. The CDR3 extends over 17 amino acids. Germline V gives CDR1 LGHNA, CDR2 YNFKEQ. CDR3 DNA sequence: TGTGCCAGCAGCCAAGAAGCCGGCGTAGCGGGAGTTCATGAGCAGTTCTTC. Residues: CASSQEAGVAGVHEQFF.

The rearrangement joins TRBV4-2 to TRBJ2-2; D is possibly TRBD1 (5 bases). V gave up 4 bases and J gave up 1 base, with 10 bases separating them. This CDR3 region has 15 residues. Germline V gives CDR1 LGHNA, CDR2 YNFKEQ. CDR3 DNA: TGTGCCAGCAGCCCCAAGGGGTGGAACACCGGGGAGCTGTTTTTT. Translated, it gives CASSPKGWNTGELFF.

This chain links TRBV5-4 with TRBJ2-3, with a weak D call TRBD1 (5 bases). The CDR3 runs 16 residues. Germline values: CDR1 SGHNT, CDR2 YYREEE (reference sequence). The ends were cut back, 3 bases at V and 0 bases at J, with 14 bases in the middle. CDR3 in amino acids: CASSSPDRASTDTQYF. The CDR3 coding sequence is TGTGCCAGCAGCTCCCCCGACAGAGCTAGCACAGATACGCAGTATTTT.

This clone appeared a few times. The chain has TRBV28 and TRBJ2-6; 12 positions agree with TRBD1. The trim removed 7 bases at V and 2 bases at J, leaving 6 bases unmatched. CDR3 length: 17 residues. Germline values: CDR1 MDHEN, CDR2 SYDVKM. This chain's CDR3 is CASNPGQGAAGANVLTF. DNA of the CDR3: TGTGCCAGCAACCCGGGACAGGGGGCGGCTGGGGCCAACGTCCTGACTTTC.

This chain joins TRBV28 and TRBJ1-5; 9 bases line up with TRBD1. CDR3 size: 15 residues. The germline V gene encodes CDR1 MDHEN and CDR2 SYDVKM. J lost 6 bases, V lost 5 bases, and 8 bases had no gene match. The CDR3 reads CASSLNRGRGQPQHF. For the CDR3, the DNA is TGTGCCAGCAGTCTTAACAGGGGGCGAGGTCAGCCCCAGCATTTT.

The rearrangement joins TRBV19 to TRBJ2-3; 7 nucleotides match TRBD1. V trimming: 4 bases; J trimming: 6 bases; junction bases outside the gene matches: 4. The V gene's germline CDR1 is LNHDA and CDR2 SQIVND (reference sequence). This CDR3 spans 13 amino acids. CDR3 loop: CASSNTGADTQYF. CDR3 nucleotides: TGTGCCAGTAGTAATACAGGGGCGGATACGCAGTATTTT.